This T cell receptor beta chain was sequenced in a study of T-cell reconstitution after alpha-beta-depleted transplantation in children. This clonotype was observed a handful of times. Unique molecular identifiers were incorporated during preparation of the TCRbeta library. TCRdb re-called the PCR reads through MiXCR, storing one row per CDR3 protein. Among under 450,000 distinct CDR3 sequences, 10% to 15% were seen once, and the ten largest hold around 4.1%. V was pared by 4 bases and J by 6 bases, with 11 bases of the junction left unmatched. Germline V gives CDR1 DFQATT, CDR2 SNEGSKA (reference sequence). CDR3 size: 14 residues.

This chain links TRBV20-1 with TRBJ2-7, with TRBD1 identical over 8 bases. Specimen: PBMCs, collected from the stem cell graft. The clonotype originates from a human donor who donated a stem cell graft to a child with Fanconi anemia. CDR3 DNA: TGCAGTGCTACCAACCACGGACAGGGTTCCGAGCAGTACGTC. Encoded protein: CSATNHGQGSEQYV.